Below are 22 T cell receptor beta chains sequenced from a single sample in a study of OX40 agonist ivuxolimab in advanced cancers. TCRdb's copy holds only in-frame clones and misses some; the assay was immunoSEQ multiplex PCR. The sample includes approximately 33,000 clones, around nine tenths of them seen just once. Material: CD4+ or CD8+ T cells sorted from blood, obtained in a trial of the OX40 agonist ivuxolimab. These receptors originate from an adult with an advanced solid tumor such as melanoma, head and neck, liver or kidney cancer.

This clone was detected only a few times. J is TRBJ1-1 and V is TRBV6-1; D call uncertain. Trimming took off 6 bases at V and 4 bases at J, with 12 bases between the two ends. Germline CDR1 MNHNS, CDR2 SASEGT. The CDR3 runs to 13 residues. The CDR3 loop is CASRIGRSTEAFF. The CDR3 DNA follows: TGTGCCAGCAGAATTGGACGGTCCACTGAAGCTTTCTTT.

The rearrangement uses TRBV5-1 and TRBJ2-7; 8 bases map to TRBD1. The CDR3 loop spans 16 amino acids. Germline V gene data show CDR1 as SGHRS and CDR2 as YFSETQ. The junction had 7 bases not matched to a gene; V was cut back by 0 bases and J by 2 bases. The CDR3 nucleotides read TGCGCCAGCAGCTTGGCCAGAGGGACAGGTACCTACGAGCAGTACTTC. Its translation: CASSLARGTGTYEQYF. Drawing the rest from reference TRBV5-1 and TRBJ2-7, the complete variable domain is KAGVTQTPRYLIKTRGQQVTLSCSPISGHRSVSWYQQTPGQGLQFLFEYFSETQRNKGNFPGRFSGRQFSNSRSEMNVSTLELGDSALYLCASSLARGTGTYEQYFGPGTRLTVT.

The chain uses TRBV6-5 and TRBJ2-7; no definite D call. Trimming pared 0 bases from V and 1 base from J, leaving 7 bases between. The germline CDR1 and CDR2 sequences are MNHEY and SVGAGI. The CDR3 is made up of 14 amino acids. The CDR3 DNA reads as TGTGCCAGCAGTTACTCTGGGTCTTCCTACGAGCAGTACTTC. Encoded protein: CASSYSGSSYEQYF.

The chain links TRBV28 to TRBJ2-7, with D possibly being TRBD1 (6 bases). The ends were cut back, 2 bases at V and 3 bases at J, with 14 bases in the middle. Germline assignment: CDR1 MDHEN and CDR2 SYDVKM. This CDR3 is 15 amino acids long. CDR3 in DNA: TGTGCCAGCAGTTTACCTCCGGGACACAACTACGAGCAGTACTTC. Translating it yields CASSLPPGHNYEQYF.

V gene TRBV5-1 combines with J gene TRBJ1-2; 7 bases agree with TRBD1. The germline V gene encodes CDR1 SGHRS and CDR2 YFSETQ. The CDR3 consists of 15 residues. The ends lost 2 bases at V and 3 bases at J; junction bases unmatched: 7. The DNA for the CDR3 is TGCGCCAGCAGCTTAAACAGGGGAAGAGACTATGGCTACACCTTC. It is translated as CASSLNRGRDYGYTF.

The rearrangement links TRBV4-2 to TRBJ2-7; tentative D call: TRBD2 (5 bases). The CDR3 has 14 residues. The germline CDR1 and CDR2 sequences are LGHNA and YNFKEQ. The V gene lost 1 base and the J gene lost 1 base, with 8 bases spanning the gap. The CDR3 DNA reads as TGTGCCAGCAGCCAAGGGCCGGGATCCTACGAGCAGTACTTC. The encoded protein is CASSQGPGSYEQYF.

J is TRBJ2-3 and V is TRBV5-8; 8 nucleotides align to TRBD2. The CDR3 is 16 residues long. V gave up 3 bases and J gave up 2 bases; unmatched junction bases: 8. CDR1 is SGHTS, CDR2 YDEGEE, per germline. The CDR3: CASSSPGTRDTDTQYF. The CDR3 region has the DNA TGTGCCAGCAGCTCCCCCGGGACTAGGGACACAGATACGCAGTATTTT.

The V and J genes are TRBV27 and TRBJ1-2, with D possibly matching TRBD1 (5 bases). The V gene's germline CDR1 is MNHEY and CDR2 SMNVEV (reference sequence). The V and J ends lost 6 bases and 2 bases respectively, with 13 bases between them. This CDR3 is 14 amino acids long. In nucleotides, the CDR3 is TGTGCCAGCAGACCACAGGTCACGAACTATGGCTACACCTTC. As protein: CASRPQVTNYGYTF.

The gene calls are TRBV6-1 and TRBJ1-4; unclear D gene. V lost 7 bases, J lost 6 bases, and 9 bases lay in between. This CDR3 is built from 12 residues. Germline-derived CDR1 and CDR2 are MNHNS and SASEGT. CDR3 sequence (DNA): TGTGCCAGCACCCGTTTTTATGAAAAACTGTTTTTT. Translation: CASTRFYEKLFF.

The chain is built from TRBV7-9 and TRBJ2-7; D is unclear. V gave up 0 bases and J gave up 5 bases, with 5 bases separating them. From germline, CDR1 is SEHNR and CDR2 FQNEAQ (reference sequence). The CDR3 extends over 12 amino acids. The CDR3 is CASSLAPDEQYF. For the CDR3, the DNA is TGTGCCAGCAGCTTAGCACCGGACGAGCAGTACTTC.

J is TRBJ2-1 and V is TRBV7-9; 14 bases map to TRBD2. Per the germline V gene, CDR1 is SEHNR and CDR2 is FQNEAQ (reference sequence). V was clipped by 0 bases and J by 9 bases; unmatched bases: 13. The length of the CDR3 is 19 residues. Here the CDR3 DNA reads TGTGCCAGCAGCTTAGCGCTTGGGAGGCCGGGACTAGCGGGAGTTGAGCAGTTCTTC. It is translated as CASSLALGRPGLAGVEQFF.

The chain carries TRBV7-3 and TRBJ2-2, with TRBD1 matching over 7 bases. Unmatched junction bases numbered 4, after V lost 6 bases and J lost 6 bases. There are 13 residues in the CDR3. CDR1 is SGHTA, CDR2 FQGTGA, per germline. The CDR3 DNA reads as TGTGCCAGCAGTCGACAGGGAGCCGGGGAGCTGTTTTTT. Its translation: CASSRQGAGELFF.

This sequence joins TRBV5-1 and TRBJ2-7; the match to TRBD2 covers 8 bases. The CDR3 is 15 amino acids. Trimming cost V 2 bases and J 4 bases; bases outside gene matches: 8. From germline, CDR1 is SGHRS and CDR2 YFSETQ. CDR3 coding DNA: TGCGCCAGCAGCTTATTAGCGGGGACCTTTTACGAGCAGTACTTC. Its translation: CASSLLAGTFYEQYF.

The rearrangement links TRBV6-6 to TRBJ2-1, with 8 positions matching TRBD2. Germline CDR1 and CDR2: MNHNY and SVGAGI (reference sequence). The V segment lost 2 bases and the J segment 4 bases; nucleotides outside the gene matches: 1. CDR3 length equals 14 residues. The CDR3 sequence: CASSYRGGYNEQFF. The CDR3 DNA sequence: TGTGCCAGCAGTTACCGGGGGGGATACAATGAGCAGTTCTTC.

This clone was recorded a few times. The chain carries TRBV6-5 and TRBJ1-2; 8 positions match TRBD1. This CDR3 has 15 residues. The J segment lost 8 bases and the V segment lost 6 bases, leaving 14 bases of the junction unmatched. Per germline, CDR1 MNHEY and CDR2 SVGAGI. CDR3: CASRSNTRGRAGYTF. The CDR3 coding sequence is TGTGCCAGCAGGTCCAATACCAGGGGGCGCGCGGGCTACACCTTC.

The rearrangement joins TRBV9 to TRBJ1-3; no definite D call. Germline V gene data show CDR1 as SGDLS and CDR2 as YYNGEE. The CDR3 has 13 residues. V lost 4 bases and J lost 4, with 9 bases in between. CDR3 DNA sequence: TGTGCCAGCAGCCCTCGGGAGGGAAACACCATATATTTT. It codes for CASSPREGNTIYF.

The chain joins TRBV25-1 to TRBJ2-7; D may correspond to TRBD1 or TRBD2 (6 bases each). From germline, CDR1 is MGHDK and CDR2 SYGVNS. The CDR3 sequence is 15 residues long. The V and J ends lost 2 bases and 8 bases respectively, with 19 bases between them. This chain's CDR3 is CASSEGGTNYVKQYF. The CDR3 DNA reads TGTGCCAGCAGTGAAGGGGGGACAAATTACGTCAAGCAGTACTTC.

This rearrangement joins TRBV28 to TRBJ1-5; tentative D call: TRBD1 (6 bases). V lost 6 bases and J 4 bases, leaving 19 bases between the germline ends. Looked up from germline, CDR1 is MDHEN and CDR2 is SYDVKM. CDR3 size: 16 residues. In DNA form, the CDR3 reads TGTGCCAGCAGCCCATCCCGGGGACAAATGAATCAGCCCCAGCATTTT. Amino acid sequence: CASSPSRGQMNQPQHF.

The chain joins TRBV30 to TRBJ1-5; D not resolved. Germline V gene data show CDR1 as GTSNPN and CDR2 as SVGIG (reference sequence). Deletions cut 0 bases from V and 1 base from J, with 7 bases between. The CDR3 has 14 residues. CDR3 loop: CAWSVPSSNQPQHF. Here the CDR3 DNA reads TGTGCCTGGAGTGTACCCTCCAGCAATCAGCCCCAGCATTTT.

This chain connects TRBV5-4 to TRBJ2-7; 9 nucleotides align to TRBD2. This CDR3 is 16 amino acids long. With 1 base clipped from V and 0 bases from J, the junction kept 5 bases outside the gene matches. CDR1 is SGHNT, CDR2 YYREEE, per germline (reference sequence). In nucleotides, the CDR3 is TGTGCCAGCAGCTTGTACGGGACTAGCAGCTCCTACGAGCAGTACTTC. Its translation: CASSLYGTSSSYEQYF.

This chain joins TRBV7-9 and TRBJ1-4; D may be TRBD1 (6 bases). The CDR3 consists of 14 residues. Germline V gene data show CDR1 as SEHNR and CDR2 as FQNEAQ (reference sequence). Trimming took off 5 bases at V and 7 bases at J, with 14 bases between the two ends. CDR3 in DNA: TGTGCCAGCAGCCACGGAGGGGGAGGTGAAAAACTGTTTTTT. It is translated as CASSHGGGGEKLFF.

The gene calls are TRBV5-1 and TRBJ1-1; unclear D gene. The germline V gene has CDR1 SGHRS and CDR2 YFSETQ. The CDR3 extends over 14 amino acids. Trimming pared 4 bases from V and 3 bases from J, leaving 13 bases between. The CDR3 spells CASSQTGRDTEAFF. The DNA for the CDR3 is TGCGCCAGCAGCCAGACGGGCCGTGACACTGAAGCTTTCTTT. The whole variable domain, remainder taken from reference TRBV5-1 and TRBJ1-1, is KAGVTQTPRYLIKTRGQQVTLSCSPISGHRSVSWYQQTPGQGLQFLFEYFSETQRNKGNFPGRFSGRQFSNSRSEMNVSTLELGDSALYLCASSQTGRDTEAFFGQGTRLTVV.